This T cell receptor beta chain was sequenced for a study of CD8 T cells in ankylosing spondylitis. Study results and limitations: There were earlier reports of some motif variants in reactive arthritis synovial fluid and blood. A TCR beta motif of 7 to 9 highly homologous variants seemed to mark ankylosing spondylitis blood.

Quantitative 5'-RACE with molecular barcodes generated TCR beta libraries. TCRdb processed the 5' RACE reads anew with MiXCR; each CDR3 protein has one entry. The sample shows 340,000 or so distinct CDR3 sequences, 14% to 15% of them seen only once. As concerns this clonotype: The target antigen is unknown.

The source is a male donor with ankylosing spondylitis or in good health (not recorded which). What was sequenced was blood, either unsorted or a sorted T cell fraction (not recorded which).

The CDR3 spells CASSLNSRVDTEAFF. The CDR3 bases are TGTGCCAGCAGCTTAAATTCCAGGGTTGACACTGAAGCTTTCTTT. The gene calls are TRBV7-9 and TRBJ1-1; tentative D call: TRBD1 (5 bases). This CDR3 spans 15 amino acids. With 2 bases removed from V and 3 bases from J, the gap between germline ends came to 13 bases. Germline lookup yields CDR1 SEHNR and CDR2 FQNEAQ (reference sequence).